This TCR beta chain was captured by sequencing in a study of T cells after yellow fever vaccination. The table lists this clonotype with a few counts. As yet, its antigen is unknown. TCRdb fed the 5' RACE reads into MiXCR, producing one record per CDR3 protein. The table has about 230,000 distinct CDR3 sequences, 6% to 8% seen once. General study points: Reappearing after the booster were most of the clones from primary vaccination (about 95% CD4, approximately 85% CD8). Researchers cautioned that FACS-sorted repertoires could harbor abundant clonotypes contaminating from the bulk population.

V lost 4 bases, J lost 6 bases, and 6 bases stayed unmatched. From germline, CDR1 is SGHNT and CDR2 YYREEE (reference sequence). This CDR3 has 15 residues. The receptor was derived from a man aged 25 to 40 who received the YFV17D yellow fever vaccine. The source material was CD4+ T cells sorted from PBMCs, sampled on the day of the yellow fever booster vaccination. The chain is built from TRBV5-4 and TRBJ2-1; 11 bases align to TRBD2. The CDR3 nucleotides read TGTGCCAGCAGCACACTAGCGGGAGCAGCCAATGAGCAGTTCTTC. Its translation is CASSTLAGAANEQFF.